The 27 T cell receptor beta chains below come from one sample, sequenced in a study of tumor and adjacent non-tumor tissue in lung cancer. A modified ARM-PCR protocol with three rounds of nested PCR amplified TCRbeta. TCRdb processed the multiplex PCR reads anew with MiXCR; each CDR3 protein has one entry. Of tens of thousands of distinct CDR3 sequences detected, about two thirds appear once; the ten largest clones hold roughly 30%. No cell sorting was done before RNA was extracted from the tissue. This non-tumor lung sample came from over 3 cm beyond the tumor edge. The sequencing input was distant non-tumor lung tissue. Receptors were obtained from a woman aged 70-85 years with non-small cell lung cancer.

The sample holds many counts of this clonotype. The genes are TRBV7-9 and TRBJ1-4; the match to TRBD1 covers 7 bases. Germline loops: CDR1 SEHNR, CDR2 FQNEAQ (reference sequence). V lost 3 bases and J lost 4; bases outside the gene matches: 8. The CDR3 has 16 amino acids. This CDR3 is CASSLGNGQVNEKLFF. In nucleotides, the CDR3 is TGTGCCAGCAGCTTGGGAAACGGACAGGTTAATGAAAAACTGTTTTTT.

This clonotype was found a few times. Being one base from a much bigger clone, this may be a read error. The V and J genes are TRBV28 and TRBJ1-5; D remains unclear. Germline V gene lookup returns CDR1 MDHEN and CDR2 SYDVKM. Trimming left V 10 bases short and J 2 bases short, with 12 bases between. The CDR3 is 13 amino acids. The CDR3 here is CANRRQRNQPQHF. The CDR3 bases are TGTGCCAACCGTAGACAACGCAATCAGCCCCAGCATTTT.

J is TRBJ2-5 and V is TRBV12-5; D unclear. Germline assignment: CDR1 LGHNT and CDR2 FRNRAP. The V end lost 10 bases, the J end lost 2 bases, and 23 bases lay between the germline ends. CDR3 length equals 16 residues. In DNA, the CDR3 is TGTGCTAATAGTTTGTATCCAGGTACCTCGCAAGAGACCCAGTACTTC. Protein sequence: CANSLYPGTSQETQYF.

The sample holds one count of this clonotype. This chain joins TRBV5-4 and TRBJ1-2; TRBD1 is a possible D gene (6 bases). The CDR3 has 15 amino acids. Trimming shortened V by 2 bases and J by 7 bases, and 18 bases separated the two germline ends. Germline loops: CDR1 SGHNT, CDR2 YYREEE (reference sequence). Written as DNA, the CDR3 is TGTGCCAGCAGCTTAGGGGGGCCAAGAGTGGCTGGCTACACCTTC. This gives the protein CASSLGGPRVAGYTF.

This clonotype was found a few times. This chain links TRBV10-3 with TRBJ2-2; D call uncertain. This CDR3 is built from 14 residues. Germline lookup yields CDR1 ENHRY and CDR2 SYGVKD. The germline V and J ends were trimmed by 7 bases and 6 bases, with 15 bases remaining between them. In nucleotides, the CDR3 is TGTGCCATCACCCGGGCGGATAGGTCCGGGGAGCTGTTTTTT. Its translation is CAITRADRSGELFF.

Notes on this clonotype: This CDR3 fails to terminate in the conserved phenylalanine or tryptophan, so it likely reflects a read error. The chain joins TRBV6-5 to TRBJ2-1; 7 bases map to TRBD2. The CDR3 is 15 amino acids. Germline CDR1 and CDR2: MNHEY and SVGAGI. Trimming removed 6 bases from V and 6 bases from J; junction bases left unmatched: 11. CDR3 sequence reads: CASRATSMSRNEQFL. DNA of the CDR3: TGTGCCAGCAGAGCGACTAGCATGTCGCGCAATGAGCAGTTCCTC.

Regarding this clonotype: Just one base apart from a much larger clone, this may be a read error. J is TRBJ2-7 and V is TRBV5-5; a weak D match, TRBD1 (5 bases). The CDR3 contains 13 residues. Trimming cost V 0 bases and J 5 bases, with 9 bases left between them. Germline CDR1 and CDR2: SGHKS and YYEKEE (reference sequence). Here the CDR3 reads CASSLGQYHEQYF. The CDR3 DNA follows: TGTGCCAGCAGCTTGGGACAGTACCACGAGCAGTACTTC.

On this clonotype itself: Since the CDR3 does not end with the conserved phenylalanine or tryptophan, this likely comes from a read error. The J gene is TRBJ2-7, the V gene TRBV4-1; no definite D call. Trimming removed 4 bases at V and 2 bases at J, with 12 bases between. The germline gives CDR1 MGHRA, CDR2 YSYEKL. The length of the CDR3 is 14 residues. The CDR3 region has the DNA TGCGCCAGCAGCCCCCGGTACGATGCCTACGAGCAGTACCTC. Amino acid sequence: CASSPRYDAYEQYL.

This clonotype was counted a few times. The junction departs from germline at one end; a sequencing error may be responsible. The rearrangement links TRBV28 to TRBJ1-4; maybe TRBD1 (6 bases). Germline V gives CDR1 MDHEN, CDR2 SYDVKM. The length of the CDR3 is 14 residues. The chain's CDR3 is CASSWGGFSERLFF. The CDR3, as DNA: TGTGCCAGCAGTTGGGGGGGCTTTTCCGAAAGACTGTTTTTT.

The V and J genes are TRBV5-4 and TRBJ2-2; 7 positions match TRBD1. CDR3 length: 16 residues. CDR1 and CDR2 from the germline V gene are SGHNT and YYREEE (reference sequence). After removal of 9 bases from V and 3 bases from J, the junction contained 14 bases not matched to a gene. CDR3 in DNA: TGTGCCAACAGTCCAGGACGAGGGGGCGACACCGGGGAGCTGTTTTTT. Amino acids: CANSPGRGGDTGELFF.

On this clonotype: An end of the junction differs from the germline gene, which may be a read error. The V and J genes are TRBV12-3 or TRBV12-4 and TRBJ2-5; D is unresolved. The CDR3 spans 14 residues. The DNA for the CDR3 is TGTGCTAGCAGTTTAGTTAAGGGCCGAGAGACCCAATACTTC. Amino acid sequence: CASSLVKGRETQYF.

The V call is TRBV29-1, the J call TRBJ2-1; TRBD2 aligns across 9 bases. Germline lookup yields CDR1 SQVTM and CDR2 ANQGSEA. The CDR3 is 13 residues long. The CDR3 DNA follows: TGCAGTGTTAAGCGGGAGGACCAGAATGAGCAGTTCTTC. It is translated as CSVKREDQNEQFF.

The V gene is TRBV12-3 or TRBV12-4, the J gene TRBJ1-4; 10 positions match TRBD1. V lost 10 bases to trimming and J lost 8 bases; unmatched junction nucleotides: 10. This CDR3 contains 14 residues. The CDR3 DNA reads TGTGCCAACAGCTCGACAGGGGGCTTCGAAAAACTGTTTTTT. Its translation: CANSSTGGFEKLFF.

This clonotype came up many times. The genes are TRBV5-6 and TRBJ2-7, with 9 nucleotides matching TRBD2. Looked up from germline, CDR1 is SGHDT and CDR2 is YYEEEE. Trimming cost V 3 bases and J 3 bases; bases outside gene matches: 4. The CDR3 is 14 residues long. The CDR3 reads CASSSFSGSYEQYF. In DNA, the CDR3 is TGTGCCAGCAGCTCCTTTAGCGGGAGCTACGAGCAGTACTTC.

About this clonotype itself: A read error may be the cause here, since a much bigger clone is one base away. The genes are TRBV11-2 and TRBJ2-6, with D perhaps TRBD1 (5 bases). Looked up from germline, CDR1 is SGHAT and CDR2 is FQNNGV. The CDR3 contains 15 residues. The CDR3 loop reads CASSLSRAGANVLNF. CDR3 nucleotides: TGTGCCAGCAGCTTATCAAGGGCTGGGGCCAACGTCCTGAATTTC.

This clonotype was counted a few times. The rearrangement uses TRBV28 and TRBJ1-2; D may be TRBD1 (5 bases). Germline CDR1 is MDHEN and CDR2 is SYDVKM. This CDR3 is built from 12 residues. Deletions cut 7 bases from V and 2 bases from J, with 8 bases between. CDR3: CASNGGNYGYTF. CDR3 DNA sequence: TGTGCCAGCAACGGGGGGAACTATGGCTACACCTTC.

In the case of this clonotype: The junction shows a germline mismatch at one end, possibly a read error. The CDR3 DNA sequence: TGTGCTAGTGGTTCCGGAACAGGGGCGTTAGAGACCCAGTATTTC. This sequence encodes CASGSGTGALETQYF. V usage is TRBV12-5 and J usage is TRBJ2-5; 7 nucleotides agree with TRBD1. CDR3 length equals 15 residues. Per germline, CDR1 LGHNT and CDR2 FRNRAP.

In its sample, this clonotype was seen many times. V and J are TRBV12-3 or TRBV12-4 and TRBJ2-2; D is perhaps TRBD2 (6 bases). There are 12 residues in the CDR3. The CDR3 is CRVRLDTGELFF. The CDR3 DNA sequence: TGTAGGGTCCGACTAGACACCGGGGAGCTGTTTTTT.

Worth noting for this clonotype: The junction differs from germline at one of its ends, possibly a read error. This rearrangement joins TRBV6-5 to TRBJ2-3; no clear D. Germline assignment: CDR1 MNHEY and CDR2 SVGAGI. This CDR3 has 15 amino acids. This CDR3 is CTSSYSLMSTDTQYF. The CDR3 DNA is TGTACCAGCAGTTACTCGCTTATGAGCACAGATACGCAGTATTTT.

The chain couples TRBV7-6 to TRBJ2-3, with 11 bases fitting TRBD2. CDR3 length: 16 residues. Trimming took 5 bases from V and 2 from J; bases not matched to a gene: 6. CDR1 is SGHVS and CDR2 is FNYEAQ in the germline V gene. The CDR3 nucleotides are TGTGCCAGCAGCCTCCGTAGCGGGAGGGCCACAGATACGCAGTATTTT. Amino acids: CASSLRSGRATDTQYF.

V usage is TRBV11-2 and J usage is TRBJ2-1; TRBD2 matches at 7 bases. The V segment lost 5 bases and the J segment 10 bases; nucleotides outside the gene matches: 14. The length of the CDR3 is 15 residues. Germline V gene sequence: CDR1 SGHAT, CDR2 FQNNGV. The CDR3 nucleotides read TGTGCCAGCAGCCCCGGGTCTAGCGGCCTTAACGAGCAGTTCTTC. It yields the protein CASSPGSSGLNEQFF. Complete variable domain (other parts from reference TRBV11-2 and TRBJ2-1): EAGVAQSPRYKIIEKRQSVAFWCNPISGHATLYWYQQILGQGPKLLIQFQNNGVVDDSQLPKDRFSAERLKGVDSTLKIQPAKLEDSAVYLCASSPGSSGLNEQFFGPGTRLTVL.

This chain links TRBV6-5 with TRBJ2-7; D not resolved. Germline CDR1 reads MNHEY; CDR2 reads SVGAGI. The CDR3 is 15 residues long. In DNA, the CDR3 is TGTTCCAGCAGTTACCCGATCCACCTGGGCCACGAGCAGTACGTC. Its translation is CSSSYPIHLGHEQYV.

In regard to this clonotype: Because the CDR3 is missing its conserved closing phenylalanine or tryptophan, this is likely a read error. The chain combines TRBV2 with TRBJ2-7; D may be TRBD1 (6 bases). CDR3 length: 14 residues. Germline CDR1 reads SNHLY; CDR2 reads FYNNEI. The CDR3 nucleotides are TGTGCCAGCAGTCCGGACAGTAGCTCCTATGAGCAGTACCTC. Protein: CASSPDSSSYEQYL.

In the case of this clonotype: This CDR3 fails to terminate in the conserved phenylalanine or tryptophan, so it likely reflects a read error. V is TRBV6-1 and J is TRBJ2-1, with TRBD1 matching over 8 bases. Germline V gene sequence: CDR1 MNHNS, CDR2 SASEGT. The CDR3 covers 15 residues. The CDR3 nucleotides read TGTGCCAGCAGGTCTGGGACAGGTACATACAATGATCAGTTCTTA. It codes for CASRSGTGTYNDQFL.

This clonotype was counted once. The junction differs from germline at one of its ends, possibly a read error. This CDR3 is CASSYEQSNKPQHF. For the CDR3, the DNA is TGTGCTAGCAGTTACGAGCAGTCCAATAAGCCCCAGCATTTT. The V call is TRBV6-5, the J call TRBJ1-5; D ambiguous. The CDR3 sequence is 14 residues long. Germline-derived CDR1 and CDR2 are MNHEY and SVGAGI.

Concerning this clonotype itself: At one end the junction does not follow the germline gene, possibly because of a read error. This chain uses TRBV29-1 with TRBJ2-2, with 10 bases identical to TRBD1. The CDR3 loop spans 14 amino acids. Germline V gene data show CDR1 as SQVTM and CDR2 as ANQGSEA. The CDR3 here is CSVWTGGSTVELFF. The CDR3 DNA sequence: TGCAGCGTATGGACAGGGGGTTCCACCGTGGAGCTGTTTTTT.

This clonotype was detected ten times or more. This sequence joins TRBV28 and TRBJ2-3, with TRBD2 matching over 11 bases. This CDR3 spans 16 amino acids. CDR1 and CDR2 (germline): MDHEN, SYDVKM. Unmatched junction bases numbered 5, after V lost 3 bases and J lost 3 bases. The CDR3 here is CASSFLGLAETDTQYF. In DNA, the CDR3 is TGTGCCAGCAGTTTCTTGGGACTAGCGGAAACAGATACGCAGTATTTT.